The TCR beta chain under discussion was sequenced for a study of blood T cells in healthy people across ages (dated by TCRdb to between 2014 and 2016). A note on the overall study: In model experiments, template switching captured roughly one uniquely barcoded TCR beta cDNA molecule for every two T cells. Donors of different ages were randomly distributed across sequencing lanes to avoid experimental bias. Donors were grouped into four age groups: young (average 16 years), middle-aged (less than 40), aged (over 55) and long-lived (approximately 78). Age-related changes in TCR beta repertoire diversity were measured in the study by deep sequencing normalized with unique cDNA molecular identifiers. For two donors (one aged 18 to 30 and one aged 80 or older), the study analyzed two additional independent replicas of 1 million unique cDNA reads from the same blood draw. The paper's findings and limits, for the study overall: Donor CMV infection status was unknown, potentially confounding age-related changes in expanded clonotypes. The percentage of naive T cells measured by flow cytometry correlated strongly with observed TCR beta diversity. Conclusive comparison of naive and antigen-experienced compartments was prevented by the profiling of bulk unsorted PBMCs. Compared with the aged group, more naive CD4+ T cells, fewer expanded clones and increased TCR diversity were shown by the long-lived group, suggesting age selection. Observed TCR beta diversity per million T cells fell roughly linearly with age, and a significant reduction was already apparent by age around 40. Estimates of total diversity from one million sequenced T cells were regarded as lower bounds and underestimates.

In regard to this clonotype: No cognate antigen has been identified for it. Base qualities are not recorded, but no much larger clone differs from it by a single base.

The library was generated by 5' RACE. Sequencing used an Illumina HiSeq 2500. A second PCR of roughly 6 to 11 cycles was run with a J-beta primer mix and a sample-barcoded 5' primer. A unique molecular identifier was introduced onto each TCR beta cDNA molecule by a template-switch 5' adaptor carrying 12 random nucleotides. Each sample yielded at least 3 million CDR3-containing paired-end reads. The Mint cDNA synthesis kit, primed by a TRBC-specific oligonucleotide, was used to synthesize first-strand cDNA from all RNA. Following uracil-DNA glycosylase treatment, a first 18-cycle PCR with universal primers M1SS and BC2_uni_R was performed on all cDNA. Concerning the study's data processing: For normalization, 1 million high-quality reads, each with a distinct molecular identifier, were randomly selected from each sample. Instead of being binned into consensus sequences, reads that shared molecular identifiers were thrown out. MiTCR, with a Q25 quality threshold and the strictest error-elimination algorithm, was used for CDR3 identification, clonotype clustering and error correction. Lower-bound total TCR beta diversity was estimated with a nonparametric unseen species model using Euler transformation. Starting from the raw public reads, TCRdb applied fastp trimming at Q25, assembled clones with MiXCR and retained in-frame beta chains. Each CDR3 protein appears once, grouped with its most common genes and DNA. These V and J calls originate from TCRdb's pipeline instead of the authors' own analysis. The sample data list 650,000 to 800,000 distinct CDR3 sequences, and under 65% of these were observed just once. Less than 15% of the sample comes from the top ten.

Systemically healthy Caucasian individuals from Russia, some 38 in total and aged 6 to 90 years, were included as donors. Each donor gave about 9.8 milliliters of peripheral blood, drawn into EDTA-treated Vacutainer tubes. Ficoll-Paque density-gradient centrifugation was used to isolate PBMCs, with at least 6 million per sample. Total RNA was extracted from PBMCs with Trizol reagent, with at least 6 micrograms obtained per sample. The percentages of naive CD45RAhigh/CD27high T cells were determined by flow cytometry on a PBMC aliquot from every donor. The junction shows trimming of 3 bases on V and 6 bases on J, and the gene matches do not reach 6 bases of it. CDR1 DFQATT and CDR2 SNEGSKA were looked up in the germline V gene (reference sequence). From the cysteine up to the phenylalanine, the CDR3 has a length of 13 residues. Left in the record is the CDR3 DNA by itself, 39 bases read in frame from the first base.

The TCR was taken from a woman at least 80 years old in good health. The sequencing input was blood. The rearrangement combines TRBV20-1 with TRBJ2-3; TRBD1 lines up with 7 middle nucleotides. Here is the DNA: TGCAGTGCTAGGACTACAGGGGCCGATACGCAGTATTTT. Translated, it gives CSARTTGADTQYF.